This entry is about one T cell receptor beta chain. Original analysis: Amplification with reference gene primers provided the estimates of nucleated cell counts. Assay used: immunoSEQ multiplex PCR; TCRdb lists only in-frame clones, some missing. The V and J calls and clone size come from that table; D and trimming were worked out from the DNA. The sample has 300,000 to 350,000 clones; about 85% are singletons. The data stem from a study of blood T cell repertoires in COVID-19. The wider study: COVID-19 samples, acute and convalescent, were from the United States, Italy and Spain. From T cells, B-cell-depleted T cells, or PBMCs came the material, which was cDNA or gDNA.

Sequencing input: peripheral blood. This TCR came from a man aged 18 to 35 with active or convalescent COVID-19.

This CDR3 reads CASSGKRLHF. Written as DNA, the CDR3 is TGTGCCAGCAGCGGAAAGCGCCTCCACTTT. V gene TRBV9 combines with J gene TRBJ1-6; D ambiguous. The CDR3 has 10 amino acids. Germline V lookup: CDR1 SGDLS, CDR2 YYNGEE. The V and J ends lost 3 bases and 15 bases respectively, with 7 bases between them.